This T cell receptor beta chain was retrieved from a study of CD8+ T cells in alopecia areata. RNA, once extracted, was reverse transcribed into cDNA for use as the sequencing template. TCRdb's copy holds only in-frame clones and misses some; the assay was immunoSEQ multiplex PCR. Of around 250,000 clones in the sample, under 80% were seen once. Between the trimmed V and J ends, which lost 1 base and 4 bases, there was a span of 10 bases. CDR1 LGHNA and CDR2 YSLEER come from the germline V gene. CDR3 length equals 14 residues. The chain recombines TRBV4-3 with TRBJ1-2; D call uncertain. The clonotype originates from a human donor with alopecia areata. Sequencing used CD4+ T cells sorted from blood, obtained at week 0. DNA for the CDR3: TGCGCCAGCAGCCAAGCAGTCGGGATCTATGGCTACACCTTC. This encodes CASSQAVGIYGYTF.